This entry lists 13 T cell receptor beta chains sequenced from one sample in a study of T cell responses to AZD1222 COVID-19 vaccine. The method was immunoSEQ multiplex PCR; TCRdb's version includes in-frame clones alone and lacks a portion of them. The sample lists around 130,000 clones, around 90% occurring once. The sample was peripheral blood, taken 28 days after the second AZD1222 dose. The source of these receptors is an adult who received the AZD1222 COVID-19 vaccine.

The chain carries TRBV27 and TRBJ1-4; a weak D match, TRBD1 (5 bases). V lost 10 bases, J lost 3 bases, and 18 bases lay in between. CDR1 is MNHEY and CDR2 is SMNVEV in the germline V gene (reference sequence). The CDR3 totals 15 residues. The CDR3 here is CATARGTAANEKLFF. The CDR3 DNA reads as TGTGCCACCGCAAGGGGCACCGCAGCTAATGAAAAACTGTTTTTT.

This chain's CDR3 is CASSLGAGDSPLHF. CDR3 nucleotides: TGTGCCAGCAGCTTAGGAGCAGGGGATTCACCCCTCCACTTT. The rearrangement links TRBV11-2 to TRBJ1-6; D might be TRBD1 (6 bases). The V end lost 1 base, the J end lost 8 bases, and 9 bases lay between the germline ends. CDR3 length equals 14 residues. Looked up from germline, CDR1 is SGHAT and CDR2 is FQNNGV.

The V call is TRBV7-9, the J call TRBJ1-2, with 7 bases that match TRBD1. Germline values: CDR1 SEHNR, CDR2 FQNEAQ (reference sequence). The CDR3 runs to 13 residues. Trimming at V came to 1 base and at J to 4 bases, leaving 0 bases not matched to a gene. CDR3 protein: CASSLEGAYGYTF. The CDR3 nucleotides are TGTGCCAGCAGCTTAGAGGGGGCCTATGGCTACACCTTC. The full variable domain, with the rest looked up from reference TRBV7-9 and TRBJ1-2, is DTGVSQNPRHKITKRGQNVTFRCDPISEHNRLYWYRQTLGQGPEFLTYFQNEAQLEKSRLLSDRFSAERPKGSFSTLEIQRTEQGDSAMYLCASSLEGAYGYTFGSGTRLTVV.

The V gene is TRBV23-1, the J gene TRBJ1-4, with a tentative D call TRBD1 (5 bases). TRBV23-1 is given ORF status, its function remaining uncertain. This CDR3 region has 15 residues. Trimming pared 3 bases from V and 7 bases from J, leaving 15 bases between. The chain's CDR3 is CASSQEALRGEKLFF. In DNA, the CDR3 is TGCGCCAGCAGTCAGGAGGCCCTAAGGGGTGAAAAACTGTTTTTT.

J is TRBJ2-6 and V is TRBV5-1; the match to TRBD1 covers 7 bases. The CDR3 length is 17 residues. CDR1 is SGHRS and CDR2 is YFSETQ in the germline V gene. Trimming removed 3 bases from V and 2 bases from J; junction bases left unmatched: 8. CDR3 DNA sequence: TGCGCCAGCAGCTCCCAGACAGGGATCACTGGGGCCAACGTCCTGACTTTC. The encoded protein is CASSSQTGITGANVLTF. The whole variable domain, filled in from reference TRBV5-1 and TRBJ2-6, reads KAGVTQTPRYLIKTRGQQVTLSCSPISGHRSVSWYQQTPGQGLQFLFEYFSETQRNKGNFPGRFSGRQFSNSRSEMNVSTLELGDSALYLCASSSQTGITGANVLTFGAGSRLTVL.

This rearrangement joins TRBV6-2 or TRBV6-3 to TRBJ1-5, with D hard to call. V gave up 2 bases and J gave up 4 bases, with 6 bases separating them. The CDR3 contains 13 residues. The V gene's germline CDR1 is MNHEY and CDR2 SVGEGT. CDR3 loop: CASSYDGNQPQHF. The CDR3 DNA reads as TGTGCCAGCAGTTACGACGGAAATCAGCCCCAGCATTTT.

The gene calls are TRBV5-4 and TRBJ1-1, with D unclear. Germline-derived CDR1 and CDR2 are SGHNT and YYREEE (reference sequence). The CDR3 loop spans 13 amino acids. Trimming stripped 10 bases from V and 1 base from J, with 14 bases between. The CDR3, as DNA: TGTGCCCTAACCAGGCGGGGGAACACTGAAGCTTTCTTT. Protein product: CALTRRGNTEAFF.

This clone was detected a few times. J is TRBJ2-7 and V is TRBV27; D not certain. The CDR3 length is 13 residues. Germline V gene sequence: CDR1 MNHEY, CDR2 SMNVEV (reference sequence). Trimming shortened V by 2 bases and J by 0 bases, and 5 bases separated the two germline ends. CDR3 amino acids: CASSLQSSYEQYF. The DNA of the CDR3 is TGTGCCAGCAGTTTACAGAGCTCCTACGAGCAGTACTTC.

The J gene is TRBJ1-6, the V gene TRBV4-1; D is uncertain. Per germline, CDR1 MGHRA and CDR2 YSYEKL. The CDR3 has 16 residues. V lost 3 bases to trimming and J lost 0 bases, with 9 bases between them. The DNA of the CDR3 is TGCGCCAGCAGCCACGCCACCAGCTCCTATAATTCACCCCTCCACTTT. It specifies CASSHATSSYNSPLHF.

V is TRBV7-9 and J is TRBJ1-4; D gene uncertain. The CDR3 length is 16 residues. Germline CDR1 reads SEHNR; CDR2 reads FQNEAQ (reference sequence). V lost 1 base, J lost 8 bases, and 17 bases lay in between. The CDR3 sequence is CASSLDRGSVSEKLFF. In nucleotides, the CDR3 is TGTGCCAGCAGCTTAGACAGAGGGTCGGTTAGCGAAAAACTGTTTTTT.

The chain employs TRBV19 and TRBJ2-7, with 8 bases identical to TRBD1. This CDR3 has 14 residues. V was pared by 5 bases and J by 2 bases, with 5 bases of the junction left unmatched. CDR1 is LNHDA and CDR2 is SQIVND in the germline V gene (reference sequence). In nucleotides, the CDR3 is TGTGCCAGTAGTGTGACAGGGGTAACCTACGAGCAGTACTTC. It is translated as CASSVTGVTYEQYF.

This clone showed up just once. The chain carries TRBV7-7 and TRBJ2-2; D gene ambiguous. Trimming left V 1 base short and J 5 bases short, with 11 bases between. Germline CDR1 is SSHAT and CDR2 is FNYEAQ (reference sequence). The CDR3 has 15 amino acids. The CDR3: CASSLEASRTGELFF. DNA of the CDR3: TGTGCCAGCAGCTTAGAGGCTAGTCGGACCGGGGAGCTGTTTTTT.

Of note for this clone: A read error may produce the germline difference seen at one junction end. The chain recombines TRBV7-7 with TRBJ2-5; D is ambiguous. The CDR3 length is 15 residues. Germline values: CDR1 SSHAT, CDR2 FNYEAQ (reference sequence). CDR3 DNA: TGTGCTAGCAGCTTATACGCGGCTCGTCAAGAGACCCAGTACTTC. Translated: CASSLYAARQETQYF.